A single sample is the source of the 7 T cell receptor beta chains below, sequenced in a study of CD8 T cells in ankylosing spondylitis. General study points: A TCR beta motif of under 10 highly homologous variants seemed to mark ankylosing spondylitis blood.

One entry per CDR3 protein, called by TCRdb with MiXCR from the 5' RACE reads. Of approximately 400,000 distinct CDR3 sequences listed, roughly 18% are singletons. Antigen specificity for these receptors is unknown. Source material: blood, either unsorted or a sorted T cell fraction (not recorded which). Source of these receptors: a male donor with ankylosing spondylitis.

This clonotype showed up just a few times. This chain connects TRBV12-3 or TRBV12-4 to TRBJ2-1, with 9 bases aligning to TRBD1. Losses at the gene ends were 5 bases for V and 7 bases for J; bases not matched to a gene: 6. The CDR3 covers 14 residues. The CDR3 nucleotides are TGTGCCAGCAGTCCAGGACAGGGGAAGAATGAGCAGTTCTTC. Protein: CASSPGQGKNEQFF.

In DNA, the CDR3 is TGTGCCATCAGTGAGTACAAGGGGCTGGGTAATGAGCAGTTCTTC. Amino acids: CAISEYKGLGNEQFF. The J gene is TRBJ2-1, the V gene TRBV10-3; D is possibly TRBD1 (5 bases). Trimming cost V 1 base and J 7 bases, with 14 bases left between them. Looked up from germline, CDR1 is ENHRY and CDR2 is SYGVKD. CDR3 length: 15 amino acids.

The V and J genes are TRBV11-2 and TRBJ1-1; D unclear. There are 14 residues in the CDR3. V was pared by 5 bases and J by 0 bases, with 10 bases between. From germline, CDR1 is SGHAT and CDR2 FQNNGV. CDR3 amino acids: CASSPPPLNTEAFF. As DNA, the CDR3 is TGTGCCAGCAGCCCACCCCCCCTGAACACTGAAGCTTTCTTT.

This chain uses TRBV7-9 with TRBJ1-1, with 7 bases that match TRBD1. Unmatched junction bases numbered 13, after V lost 5 bases and J lost 4 bases. Germline CDR1 SEHNR, CDR2 FQNEAQ (reference sequence). This CDR3 has 16 amino acids. This CDR3 is CASSPTGPGGGTEAFF. DNA for the CDR3: TGTGCCAGCAGCCCCACGGGCCCAGGGGGGGGCACTGAAGCTTTCTTT.

This clonotype was seen a few times. The chain joins TRBV20-1 to TRBJ2-5, with a tentative D call TRBD2 (6 bases). CDR1 DFQATT and CDR2 SNEGSKA come from the germline V gene (reference sequence). CDR3 length equals 13 residues. The ends were cut back, 1 base at V and 1 base at J, with 7 bases in the middle. In DNA, the CDR3 is TGCAGTGCTAGAGTCGGGAGCCAAGAGACCCAGTACTTC. Residues: CSARVGSQETQYF.

This clonotype showed up just a few times. The chain employs TRBV5-6 and TRBJ2-7, with unresolved D. Trimming pared 1 base from V and 4 bases from J, leaving 9 bases between. The length of the CDR3 is 13 residues. Germline assignment: CDR1 SGHDT and CDR2 YYEEEE. CDR3 DNA sequence: TGTGCCAGCAGCTTGCCCCCTTCATACGAGCAGTACTTC. Translated, it gives CASSLPPSYEQYF.

The CDR3 region has the DNA TGCGCCAGCAGCTTGGAAGGGGGCCGAGGGACCGGGGAGCTGTTTTTT. It specifies CASSLEGGRGTGELFF. This chain uses TRBV5-1 with TRBJ2-2, with TRBD1 matching 7 bases. Germline lookup yields CDR1 SGHRS and CDR2 YFSETQ. There are 16 residues in the CDR3. Unmatched junction bases numbered 7, after V lost 0 bases and J lost 5 bases. Supplemented by reference TRBV5-1 and TRBJ2-2, the full variable domain reads KAGVTQTPRYLIKTRGQQVTLSCSPISGHRSVSWYQQTPGQGLQFLFEYFSETQRNKGNFPGRFSGRQFSNSRSEMNVSTLELGDSALYLCASSLEGGRGTGELFFGEGSRLTVL.